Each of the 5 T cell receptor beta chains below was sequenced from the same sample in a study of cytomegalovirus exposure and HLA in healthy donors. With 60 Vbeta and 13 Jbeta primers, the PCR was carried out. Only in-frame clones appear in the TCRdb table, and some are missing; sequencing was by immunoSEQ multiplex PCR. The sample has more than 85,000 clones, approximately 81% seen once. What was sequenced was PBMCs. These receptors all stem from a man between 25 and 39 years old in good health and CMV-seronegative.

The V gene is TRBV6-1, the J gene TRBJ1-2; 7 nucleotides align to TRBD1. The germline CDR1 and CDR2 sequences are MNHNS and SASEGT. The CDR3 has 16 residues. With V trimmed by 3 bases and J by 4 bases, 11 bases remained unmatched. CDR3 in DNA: TGTGCCAGCAGTGAGGCTAGGGACAGCACTATCTATGGCTACACCTTC. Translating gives CASSEARDSTIYGYTF.

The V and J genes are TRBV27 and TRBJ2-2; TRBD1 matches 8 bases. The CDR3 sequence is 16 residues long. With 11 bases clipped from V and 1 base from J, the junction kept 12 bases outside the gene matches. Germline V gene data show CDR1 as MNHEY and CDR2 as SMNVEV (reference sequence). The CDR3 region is CAGGHPGQVNTGELFF. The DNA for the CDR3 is TGTGCCGGCGGGCATCCGGGACAGGTGAACACCGGGGAGCTGTTTTTT.

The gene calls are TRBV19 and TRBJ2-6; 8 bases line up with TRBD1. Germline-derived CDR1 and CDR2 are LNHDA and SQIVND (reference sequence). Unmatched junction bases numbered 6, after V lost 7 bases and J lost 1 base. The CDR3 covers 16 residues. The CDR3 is CASTPDRASGANVLTF. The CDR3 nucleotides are TGTGCCAGTACCCCGGACAGGGCATCTGGGGCCAACGTCCTGACTTTC.

The CDR3, as DNA: TGCAGCGTTGAAGAAGGTTGGCGGGGCGCCCGGGCAGATACGCAGTATTTT. Translating it yields CSVEEGWRGARADTQYF. The V and J genes are TRBV29-1 and TRBJ2-3, with a tentative D call TRBD2 (6 bases). CDR3 size: 17 residues. Looked up from germline, CDR1 is SQVTM and CDR2 is ANQGSEA. The V end lost 0 bases, the J end lost 4 bases, and 20 bases lay between the germline ends.

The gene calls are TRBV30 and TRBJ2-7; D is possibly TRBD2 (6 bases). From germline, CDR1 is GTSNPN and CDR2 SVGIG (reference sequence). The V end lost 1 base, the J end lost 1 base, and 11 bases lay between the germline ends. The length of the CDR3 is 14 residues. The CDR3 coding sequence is TGTGCCTGGAGTGACGGCGGGAATTCCTACGAGCAGTACTTC. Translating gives CAWSDGGNSYEQYF.